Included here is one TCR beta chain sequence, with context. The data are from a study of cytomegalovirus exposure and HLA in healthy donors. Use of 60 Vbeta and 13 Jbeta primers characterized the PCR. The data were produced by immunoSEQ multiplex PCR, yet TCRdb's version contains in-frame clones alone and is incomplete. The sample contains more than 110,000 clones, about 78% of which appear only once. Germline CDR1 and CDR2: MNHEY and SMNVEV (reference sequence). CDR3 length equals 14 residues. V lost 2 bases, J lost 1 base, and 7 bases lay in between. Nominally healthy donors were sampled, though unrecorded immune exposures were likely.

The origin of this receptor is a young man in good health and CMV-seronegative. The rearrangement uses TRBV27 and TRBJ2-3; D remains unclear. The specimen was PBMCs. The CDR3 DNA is TGTGCCAGCAGTTTACGACGGGGCACAGATACGCAGTATTTT. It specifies CASSLRRGTDTQYF.